The 21 T cell receptor beta chains in this list originate from one sample, sequenced in a study of shared clonotypes between healthy human individuals. Sequencing was performed with immunoSEQ multiplex PCR; in TCRdb, only in-frame clones are kept and a portion is missing. The sample carries around 1.1 million clones, 78% recorded once. The sample consisted of memory CD4+ T cells from PBMCs. Subset defined: CD45RA-negative fraction. The source of these receptors is a man between 18 and 29 years old in good health. Some clones in this sample may be carry-over from other donors' samples.

This rearrangement joins TRBV30 to TRBJ1-2, with 11 bases aligning to TRBD1. The ends lost 3 bases at V and 7 bases at J; junction bases unmatched: 7. Germline-derived CDR1 and CDR2 are GTSNPN and SVGIG (reference sequence). The CDR3 contains 14 residues. The CDR3 DNA reads as TGTGCCTGGAGGCATGGACAGGGGGCGCCTGGCTACACCTTC. This encodes CAWRHGQGAPGYTF. Full variable domain (remainder filled in from reference TRBV30 and TRBJ1-2): SQTIHQWPATLVQPVGSPLSLECTVEGTSNPNLYWYRQAAGRGLQLLFYSVGIGQISSEVPQNLSASRPQDRQFILSSKKLLLSDSGFYLCAWRHGQGAPGYTFGSGTRLTVV.

V gene TRBV7-9 combines with J gene TRBJ2-3, with 10 bases that match TRBD1. Germline V gene sequence: CDR1 SEHNR, CDR2 FQNEAQ (reference sequence). The CDR3 covers 16 residues. Trimming removed 5 bases from V and 4 bases from J; junction bases left unmatched: 9. CDR3 bases: TGTGCCAGCAGCCAGGGGGGACAGGGGTTCGCAGATACGCAGTATTTT. This sequence encodes CASSQGGQGFADTQYF.

The rearrangement uses TRBV18 and TRBJ2-6, with D possibly called TRBD1 or TRBD2 (5 bases each). The CDR3 spans 17 residues. Deletions cut 6 bases from V and 5 bases from J, with 20 bases between. Germline CDR1 reads KGHSH; CDR2 reads LQKENI. The CDR3 DNA reads TGTGCCAGCTCCCGAGGGACGGAACTACTCCGGGCCAACGTCCTGACTTTC. Encoded protein: CASSRGTELLRANVLTF.

This clone showed up just a few times. The V and J genes are TRBV5-4 and TRBJ2-7, with 12 bases matching TRBD1. The V segment lost 4 bases and the J segment 6 bases; nucleotides outside the gene matches: 8. CDR1 is SGHNT, CDR2 YYREEE, per germline (reference sequence). This CDR3 spans 15 amino acids. The chain's CDR3 is CASSPPGTGGFEQYF. CDR3 sequence (DNA): TGTGCCAGCAGCCCTCCAGGGACAGGGGGCTTCGAGCAGTACTTC. The complete variable domain, with remaining parts taken from reference TRBV5-4 and TRBJ2-7, reads ETGVTQSPTHLIKTRGQQVTLRCSSQSGHNTVSWYQQALGQGPQFIFQYYREEENGRGNFPPRFSGLQFPNYSSELNVNALELDDSALYLCASSPPGTGGFEQYFGPGTRLTVT.

This chain links TRBV7-6 with TRBJ1-2; 7 bases align to TRBD1. Germline CDR1 and CDR2: SGHVS and FNYEAQ. V lost 2 bases and J lost 7; bases outside the gene matches: 4. The CDR3 covers 13 residues. The chain's CDR3 is CASSLKGAVGYTF. In nucleotides, the CDR3 is TGTGCCAGCAGCTTAAAGGGGGCGGTTGGCTACACCTTC.

The chain links TRBV7-9 to TRBJ2-1, with 7 bases aligning to TRBD2. This CDR3 comprises 14 residues. V dropped 5 bases and J dropped 3; count of bases not matched to a gene: 4. CDR1 SEHNR and CDR2 FQNEAQ come from the germline V gene (reference sequence). CDR3 sequence (DNA): TGTGCCAGCAGCCCCAGCGGGGTCTACAATGAGCAGTTCTTC. This encodes CASSPSGVYNEQFF.

This clone was detected only once. The chain is built from TRBV4-1 and TRBJ2-1; D uncertain. CDR1 and CDR2 (germline): MGHRA, YSYEKL. The CDR3 covers 14 residues. V dropped 0 bases and J dropped 5 bases, with 8 bases sitting between them. The CDR3 region has the DNA TGCGCCAGCAGCCAAGATCCATCGGACAATGAGCAGTTCTTC. It yields the protein CASSQDPSDNEQFF.

Notes on this clone: The sample holds other DNA sequences that translate to the same CDR3. The chain recombines TRBV2 with TRBJ2-7; TRBD2 matches at 10 bases. This CDR3 has 12 residues. Germline CDR1 SNHLY, CDR2 FYNNEI. V was clipped by 4 bases and J by 6 bases; unmatched bases: 0. CDR3 bases: TGTGCCAGCAGTGGACTAGCGGGCGAGCAGTACTTC. Its translation: CASSGLAGEQYF.

The chain is built from TRBV27 and TRBJ1-4; the D gene is possibly TRBD1 (5 bases). Trimming pared 1 base from V and 3 bases from J, leaving 12 bases between. CDR1 is MNHEY and CDR2 is SMNVEV in the germline V gene (reference sequence). The CDR3 is 16 residues long. DNA of the CDR3: TGTGCCAGCAGTTTATTAGGGGCGGGGGCTAATGAAAAACTGTTTTTT. It codes for CASSLLGAGANEKLFF.

This clone appeared a single time. The chain joins TRBV27 to TRBJ2-5; D gene unclear. V lost 3 bases and J lost 2, with 7 bases in between. The CDR3 is 13 residues long. The germline gives CDR1 MNHEY, CDR2 SMNVEV (reference sequence). CDR3 residues: CASSFAWQETQYF. In nucleotides, the CDR3 is TGTGCCAGCAGTTTTGCCTGGCAAGAGACCCAGTACTTC.

This clone has just a few counts. J is TRBJ1-1 and V is TRBV29-1; D perhaps matches TRBD1 (6 bases). Trimming took off 4 bases at V and 8 bases at J, with 23 bases between the two ends. This CDR3 is built from 15 residues. CDR1 and CDR2 from the germline V gene are SQVTM and ANQGSEA. The CDR3 DNA reads TGCAGCGTTGCGGCCATACAGGGAAAGACGGTAGAAGCTTTCTTT. Translated, it gives CSVAAIQGKTVEAFF.

A few counts support this clone. V gene TRBV7-2 combines with J gene TRBJ2-7, with 10 bases fitting TRBD2. CDR1 is SGHTA, CDR2 FQGNSA, per germline. The CDR3 length is 15 residues. V trimming: 4 bases; J trimming: 2 bases; junction bases outside the gene matches: 5. CDR3 protein: CASSSALAGAYEQYF. The CDR3 DNA sequence: TGTGCCAGCAGCTCCGCTCTAGCGGGGGCCTACGAGCAGTACTTC.

V gene TRBV4-3 combines with J gene TRBJ2-7, with TRBD1 matching 9 bases. V lost 4 bases, J lost 5 bases, and 15 bases stayed unmatched. Germline V gene lookup returns CDR1 LGHNA and CDR2 YSLEER. This CDR3 comprises 17 residues. CDR3 residues: CASSPRTSLGQGHEQYF. For the CDR3, the DNA is TGCGCCAGCAGCCCCCGAACCTCCTTGGGACAGGGCCACGAGCAGTACTTC.

V is TRBV4-3 and J is TRBJ2-1; 9 bases are shared with TRBD2. Trimming at V came to 0 bases and at J to 4 bases, leaving 10 bases not matched to a gene. The germline CDR1 and CDR2 sequences are LGHNA and YSLEER. The CDR3 totals 18 residues. DNA of the CDR3: TGCGCCAGCAGCCAAGATTCCTTGCTAGCGGGATTGTACAATGAGCAGTTCTTC. This codes for CASSQDSLLAGLYNEQFF.

V usage is TRBV7-2 and J usage is TRBJ2-7; 9 bases align to TRBD2. CDR1 is SGHTA, CDR2 FQGNSA, per germline. V lost 3 bases and J lost 3; bases outside the gene matches: 9. This CDR3 is built from 16 residues. CDR3 amino acids: CASSLARLAVGYEQYF. Written as DNA, the CDR3 is TGTGCCAGCAGCTTGGCCCGACTAGCGGTGGGCTACGAGCAGTACTTC. Looking up the rest from reference TRBV7-2 and TRBJ2-7 gives the full variable domain: GAGVSQSPSNKVTEKGKDVELRCDPISGHTALYWYRQSLGQGLEFLIYFQGNSAPDKSGLPSDRFSAERTGGSVSTLTIQRTQQEDSAVYLCASSLARLAVGYEQYFGPGTRLTVT.

The rearrangement uses TRBV27 and TRBJ2-7, with 12 bases aligning to TRBD1. Germline trimming cut 6 bases from V and 7 bases from J; bases unmatched to any gene: 7. The length of the CDR3 is 14 residues. CDR1 and CDR2 (germline): MNHEY, SMNVEV (reference sequence). The DNA for the CDR3 is TGTGCCAGCAGGGACAGGGACAGGGGGCTTGAGCAGTACTTC. This translates into CASRDRDRGLEQYF.

A single count supports this clone. The rearrangement joins TRBV7-2 to TRBJ1-2; the D is unclear. Looked up from germline, CDR1 is SGHTA and CDR2 is FQGNSA. CDR3 length: 13 residues. Trimming left V 1 base short and J 8 bases short, with 11 bases between. The CDR3 nucleotides read TGTGCCAGCAGCTTAGTCGGGATAGGAGGCTACACCTTC. Encoded protein: CASSLVGIGGYTF.

The genes are TRBV7-9 and TRBJ2-4, with D perhaps assigned TRBD1 or TRBD2 (6 bases each). The V gene's germline CDR1 is SEHNR and CDR2 FQNEAQ (reference sequence). The CDR3 extends over 18 amino acids. V was pared by 6 bases and J by 4 bases, with 25 bases between. CDR3 region: CASSLGAGEALRKNIQYF. The CDR3 DNA follows: TGTGCCAGCAGTTTGGGAGCAGGGGAGGCGCTTAGAAAAAACATTCAGTACTTC.

This chain uses TRBV5-1 with TRBJ2-7, with TRBD2 identical over 10 bases. Unmatched junction bases numbered 3, after V lost 1 base and J lost 2 bases. Germline V gene sequence: CDR1 SGHRS, CDR2 YFSETQ. The CDR3 runs to 15 residues. This chain's CDR3 is CASSLIAGGAYEQYF. The CDR3 DNA sequence: TGCGCCAGCAGCTTGATAGCGGGAGGTGCCTACGAGCAGTACTTC. The whole variable domain, filled in from reference TRBV5-1 and TRBJ2-7, reads KAGVTQTPRYLIKTRGQQVTLSCSPISGHRSVSWYQQTPGQGLQFLFEYFSETQRNKGNFPGRFSGRQFSNSRSEMNVSTLELGDSALYLCASSLIAGGAYEQYFGPGTRLTVT.

V usage is TRBV11-3 and J usage is TRBJ2-2; D not resolved. The V gene's germline CDR1 is SGHNT and CDR2 YENEEA. This CDR3 region has 14 residues. V was shortened by 5 bases and J by 4 bases, with 11 bases between the two germline ends. CDR3 loop: CASSRLLSTGELFF. CDR3 coding DNA: TGTGCCAGCAGCAGGCTGCTCAGCACCGGGGAGCTGTTTTTT.

CDR3 nucleotide sequence: TGCGCCAGCAGCCAAGAGAATTTTGCAGATACGCAGTATTTT. This gives the protein CASSQENFADTQYF. The chain employs TRBV4-3 and TRBJ2-3; D is unresolved. The ends were cut back, 0 bases at V and 4 bases at J, with 8 bases in the middle. This CDR3 contains 14 residues. Germline assignment: CDR1 LGHNA and CDR2 YSLEER.